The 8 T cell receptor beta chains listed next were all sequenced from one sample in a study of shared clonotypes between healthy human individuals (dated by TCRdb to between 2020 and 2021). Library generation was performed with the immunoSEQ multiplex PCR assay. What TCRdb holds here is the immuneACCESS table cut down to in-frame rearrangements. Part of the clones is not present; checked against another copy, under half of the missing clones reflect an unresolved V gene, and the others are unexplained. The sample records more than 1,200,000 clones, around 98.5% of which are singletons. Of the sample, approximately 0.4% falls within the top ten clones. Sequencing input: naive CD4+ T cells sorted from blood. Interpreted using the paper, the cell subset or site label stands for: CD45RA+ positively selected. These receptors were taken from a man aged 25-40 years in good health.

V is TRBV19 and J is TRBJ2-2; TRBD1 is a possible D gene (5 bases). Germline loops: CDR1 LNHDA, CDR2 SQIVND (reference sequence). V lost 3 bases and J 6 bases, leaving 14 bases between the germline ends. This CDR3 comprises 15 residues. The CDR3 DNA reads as TGTGCCAGTAGTATGTCTTCAGGGCCACCCGGGGAGCTGTTTTTT. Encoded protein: CASSMSSGPPGELFF.

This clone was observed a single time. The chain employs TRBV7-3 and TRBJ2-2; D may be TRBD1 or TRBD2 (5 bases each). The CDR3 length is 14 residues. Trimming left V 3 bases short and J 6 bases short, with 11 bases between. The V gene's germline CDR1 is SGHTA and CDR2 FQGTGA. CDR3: CASSFTRGPGELFF. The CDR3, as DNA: TGTGCCAGCAGCTTTACTCGGGGACCCGGGGAGCTGTTTTTT.

CDR3 coding DNA: TGCGCCAGCAGCGTCCCGGTAGCGGGAGGGGAGCAAGAGACCCAGTACTTC. Amino acids: CASSVPVAGGEQETQYF. The chain is built from TRBV5-1 and TRBJ2-5, with 11 bases that match TRBD2. The CDR3 runs 17 residues. Germline CDR1 reads SGHRS; CDR2 reads YFSETQ. After removal of 4 bases from V and 2 bases from J, the junction contained 10 bases not matched to a gene.

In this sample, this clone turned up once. The CDR3 sequence: CASSISGSGHNEQFF. CDR3 nucleotide sequence: TGTGCCAGCAGCATAAGCGGGAGTGGCCACAATGAGCAGTTCTTC. The chain has TRBV7-9 and TRBJ2-1; 8 bases line up with TRBD2. The CDR3 covers 15 residues. CDR1 SEHNR and CDR2 FQNEAQ come from the germline V gene (reference sequence). V gave up 5 bases and J gave up 5 bases; unmatched junction bases: 8. Based on the CDR3 plus reference TRBV7-9 and TRBJ2-1, the full variable domain is DTGVSQNPRHKITKRGQNVTFRCDPISEHNRLYWYRQTLGQGPEFLTYFQNEAQLEKSRLLSDRFSAERPKGSFSTLEIQRTEQGDSAMYLCASSISGSGHNEQFFGPGTRLTVL.

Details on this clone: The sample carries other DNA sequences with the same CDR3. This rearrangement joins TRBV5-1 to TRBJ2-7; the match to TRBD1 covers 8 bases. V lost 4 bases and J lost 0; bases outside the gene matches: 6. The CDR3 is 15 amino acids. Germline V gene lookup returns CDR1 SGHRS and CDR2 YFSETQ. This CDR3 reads CASSLTGASSYEQYF. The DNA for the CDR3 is TGCGCCAGCAGCCTGACAGGGGCCAGCTCCTACGAGCAGTACTTC.

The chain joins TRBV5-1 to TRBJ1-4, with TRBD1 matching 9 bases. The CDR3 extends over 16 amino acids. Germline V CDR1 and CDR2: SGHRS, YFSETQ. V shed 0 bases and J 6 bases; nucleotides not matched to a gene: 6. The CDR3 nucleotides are TGCGCCAGCAGCTTGGCCGGGACAGGGATTTATGAAAAACTGTTTTTT. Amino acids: CASSLAGTGIYEKLFF.

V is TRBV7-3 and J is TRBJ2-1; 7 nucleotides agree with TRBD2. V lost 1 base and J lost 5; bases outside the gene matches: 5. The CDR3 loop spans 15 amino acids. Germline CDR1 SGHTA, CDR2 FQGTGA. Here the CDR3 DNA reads TGTGCCAGCAGCTTAATTGCGGGAGAGGACAATGAGCAGTTCTTC. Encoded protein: CASSLIAGEDNEQFF.

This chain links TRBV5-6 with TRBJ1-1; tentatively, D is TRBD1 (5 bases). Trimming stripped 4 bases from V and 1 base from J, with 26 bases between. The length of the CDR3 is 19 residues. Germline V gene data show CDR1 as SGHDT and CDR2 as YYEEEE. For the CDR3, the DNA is TGTGCCAGCAGCCTGCGCTTGGTGGGGTCGGGACGGGGGAACACTGAAGCTTTCTTT. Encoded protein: CASSLRLVGSGRGNTEAFF.